The present T cell receptor beta chain was sequenced within a study of control samples from healthy donors and cancer patients. The data were produced by immunoSEQ multiplex PCR, yet TCRdb's version contains in-frame clones alone and is incomplete. The table includes 70,000 to 80,000 clones, roughly nine tenths detected once. CDR1 and CDR2 from the germline V gene are MNHEY and SMNVEV (reference sequence). The ends were cut back, 2 bases at V and 1 base at J, with 6 bases in the middle. This CDR3 contains 14 residues. The sequenced sample consisted of PBMCs. The clonotype comes from a woman between 50 and 59 years old with colorectal cancer. The chain combines TRBV27 with TRBJ1-5; D call uncertain. The CDR3 coding sequence is TGTGCCAGCAGTTTAGGGATAAGCAATCAGCCCCAGCATTTT. Amino acid sequence: CASSLGISNQPQHF.